These 26 T cell receptor beta chains came from one sample sequenced in a study of graft-versus-host responses after intestinal transplantation listed by TCRdb under 2021. Interpreted using the paper, the time point label stands for: cells obtained before transplantation from donor or recipient. The library came from the immunoSEQ multiplex PCR assay. TCRdb provides this immuneACCESS table in a form limited to in-frame rearrangements. Some clones are lacking; in checked studies, under half of them reflect an unresolved V gene, and why the rest are absent is not known. The sample data list about 66,000 clones, and 90% of these were observed just once. Clones ranked in the top ten supply approximately 1.3% of the sample. What these receptors recognize is not known. The sample here was unstimulated CD8+ T cells sorted from spleen or lymph node cells, taken before intestinal transplant. The receptors were sampled from a human donor who received an intestinal transplant.

The V and J genes are TRBV10-3 and TRBJ1-2; the match to TRBD1 covers 8 bases. Germline trimming cut 6 bases from V and 0 bases from J; bases unmatched to any gene: 9. Germline CDR1 and CDR2: ENHRY and SYGVKD. The CDR3 consists of 16 residues. The CDR3 nucleotides read TGTGCCATCAGCCCTACCCCGGGACAGGCTAACTATGGCTACACCTTC. Its protein product is CAISPTPGQANYGYTF.

The J gene is TRBJ1-2, the V gene TRBV27, with 9 positions matching TRBD1. V lost 6 bases, J lost 8 bases, and 4 bases stayed unmatched. The CDR3 extends over 12 amino acids. CDR1 MNHEY and CDR2 SMNVEV come from the germline V gene (reference sequence). The CDR3 spells CASRTGGKGYTF. DNA of the CDR3: TGTGCCAGCAGAACAGGGGGCAAGGGCTACACCTTC.

The chain is built from TRBV9 and TRBJ2-7, with D tentatively TRBD1 (5 bases). CDR1 and CDR2 (germline): SGDLS, YYNGEE. The V end lost 0 bases, the J end lost 3 bases, and 10 bases lay between the germline ends. The CDR3 runs to 14 residues. Written as DNA, the CDR3 is TGTGCCAGCAGCGTAGCAACAGGCCACTACGAGCAGTACTTC. This translates into CASSVATGHYEQYF.

The chain is built from TRBV9 and TRBJ2-7, with 11 bases fitting TRBD1. In germline, CDR1 is SGDLS, CDR2 YYNGEE. This CDR3 contains 15 residues. The junction had 7 bases not matched to a gene; V was cut back by 3 bases and J by 5 bases. CDR3 residues: CASSAGTGGGNEQYF. CDR3 in DNA: TGTGCCAGCAGCGCCGGGACAGGGGGAGGCAACGAGCAGTACTTC.

The chain employs TRBV27 and TRBJ2-7, with 7 positions matching TRBD2. The V and J ends lost 7 bases and 2 bases, in that order; junction bases with no gene match: 8. CDR3 length: 14 amino acids. Germline assignment: CDR1 MNHEY and CDR2 SMNVEV (reference sequence). For the CDR3, the DNA is TGTGCCAGCACCCCTTTTGCGGGGGCCTACGAGCAGTACTTC. This translates into CASTPFAGAYEQYF.

The chain joins TRBV6-1 to TRBJ1-4; D is possibly TRBD1 (5 bases). Germline V gene data show CDR1 as MNHNS and CDR2 as SASEGT. The CDR3 totals 13 residues. Trimming left V 2 bases short and J 7 bases short, with 8 bases between. The CDR3 sequence: CASSEMGGEKLFF. In nucleotides, the CDR3 is TGTGCCAGCAGTGAAATGGGGGGTGAAAAACTGTTTTTT.

This clone was seen a single time. The V and J genes are TRBV29-1 and TRBJ1-2; 8 bases are a match to TRBD1. The CDR3 loop spans 12 amino acids. Per germline, CDR1 SQVTM and CDR2 ANQGSEA. The junction had 8 bases not matched to a gene; V was cut back by 7 bases and J by 7 bases. This CDR3 reads CSGSGTGGGYTF. CDR3 nucleotide sequence: TGCAGCGGATCCGGGACAGGTGGTGGCTACACCTTC.

This chain connects TRBV7-9 to TRBJ2-5; TRBD2 agrees at 7 bases. The V gene end was trimmed by 8 bases and the J gene end by 2 bases; junction bases not matched to a gene: 17. This CDR3 has 17 amino acids. Germline-derived CDR1 and CDR2 are SEHNR and FQNEAQ (reference sequence). For the CDR3, the DNA is TGTGCCAGCCTGGACCGGTCGGCTAGCGGAAAACAAGAGACCCAGTACTTC. Translated: CASLDRSASGKQETQYF.

The table lists this clone with a few counts. The rearrangement links TRBV5-1 to TRBJ1-1, with D uncertain. V lost 0 bases and J 8 bases, leaving 5 bases between the germline ends. This CDR3 is built from 11 residues. CDR1 is SGHRS, CDR2 YFSETQ, per germline. The CDR3 here is CASSLGVEAFF. The CDR3, as DNA: TGCGCCAGCAGCTTGGGAGTGGAAGCTTTCTTT.

The genes are TRBV5-1 and TRBJ2-7, with 7 nucleotides matching TRBD1. V lost 1 base to trimming and J lost 1 base; unmatched junction nucleotides: 5. CDR1 and CDR2 from the germline V gene are SGHRS and YFSETQ. The CDR3 is 15 residues long. The CDR3 DNA follows: TGCGCCAGCAGCTTGACCGGGACAGATTCCTACGAGCAGTACTTC. It yields the protein CASSLTGTDSYEQYF.

This chain connects TRBV5-8 to TRBJ2-3; the match to TRBD1 covers 10 bases. Germline-derived CDR1 and CDR2 are SGHTS and YDEGEE. V gave up 4 bases and J gave up 4 bases; unmatched junction bases: 6. This CDR3 comprises 15 residues. The CDR3 loop reads CASSQGQGRADTQYF. CDR3 bases: TGTGCCAGCAGCCAGGGACAGGGGAGGGCAGATACGCAGTATTTT.

The chain combines TRBV2 with TRBJ2-3, with 7 bases aligning to TRBD1. Trimming took 8 bases from V and 0 from J; bases not matched to a gene: 5. Germline V CDR1 and CDR2: SNHLY, FYNNEI. This CDR3 spans 14 amino acids. The CDR3 sequence is CASEDRDSTDTQYF. The CDR3 DNA reads as TGTGCCAGCGAAGACAGGGACAGCACAGATACGCAGTATTTT.

The chain links TRBV7-9 to TRBJ2-7; D not certain. This CDR3 is built from 11 residues. The germline CDR1 and CDR2 sequences are SEHNR and FQNEAQ (reference sequence). The V and J ends lost 3 bases and 2 bases respectively, with 2 bases between them. In nucleotides, the CDR3 is TGTGCCAGCAGCTTTACCTACGAGCAGTACTTC. The encoded protein is CASSFTYEQYF.

The chain couples TRBV27 to TRBJ1-6; 10 bases line up with TRBD1. J lost 6 bases, V lost 5 bases, and 10 bases had no gene match. Germline V gene data show CDR1 as MNHEY and CDR2 as SMNVEV (reference sequence). This CDR3 spans 17 amino acids. The CDR3 loop is CASSKPGQGYRNSPLHF. The CDR3, as DNA: TGTGCCAGCAGTAAACCGGGACAGGGGTACCGTAATTCACCCCTCCACTTT.

This chain links TRBV10-3 with TRBJ2-1; possible D gene TRBD1, 5 bases. This CDR3 spans 14 amino acids. CDR1 and CDR2 (germline): ENHRY, SYGVKD. Trimming removed 2 bases from V and 4 bases from J, with 9 bases in between. The CDR3, as DNA: TGTGCCATCAGTGAGCCCCAGGGATACAATGAGCAGTTCTTC. Its protein is CAISEPQGYNEQFF.

This clone was recorded a few times. V gene TRBV13 combines with J gene TRBJ2-7, with D uncertain. V shed 5 bases and J shed 0 bases, with 5 bases lying between them. CDR1 and CDR2 (germline): PRHDT, FYEKMQ (reference sequence). The CDR3 contains 12 residues. DNA of the CDR3: TGTGCCAGCAGCCACAGCTCCTACGAGCAGTACTTC. It translates to CASSHSSYEQYF.

The J gene is TRBJ1-5, the V gene TRBV5-6; D is possibly TRBD1 (6 bases). The CDR3 is 14 amino acids. Germline-derived CDR1 and CDR2 are SGHDT and YYEEEE. Trimming removed 0 bases from V and 3 bases from J, with 7 bases in between. The DNA for the CDR3 is TGTGCCAGCAGCTTGGGACAGGACAATCAGCCCCAGCATTTT. As protein: CASSLGQDNQPQHF.

V is TRBV9 and J is TRBJ2-1; maybe TRBD1 (6 bases). V lost 3 bases to trimming and J lost 12 bases, with 16 bases between them. Germline CDR1 is SGDLS and CDR2 is YYNGEE. CDR3 length: 13 amino acids. The CDR3 here is CASSGYYRERQFF. The CDR3 region has the DNA TGTGCCAGCAGCGGATATTACAGGGAGCGGCAGTTCTTC.

The chain couples TRBV9 to TRBJ2-3; weak D call: TRBD1 (6 bases). CDR1 is SGDLS and CDR2 is YYNGEE in the germline V gene. The CDR3 spans 15 residues. Trimming took 0 bases from V and 2 from J, leaving 10 bases between them. DNA of the CDR3: TGTGCCAGCAGCGTAGAGGGGGAAGACACAGATACGCAGTATTTT. Its protein product is CASSVEGEDTDTQYF.

J is TRBJ2-7 and V is TRBV10-3; perhaps TRBD2 as D (7 bases). Germline CDR1 and CDR2: ENHRY and SYGVKD. The V end was cut by 3 bases, the J end by 7 bases, with 19 bases between. CDR3 length: 15 amino acids. The CDR3 here is CAISDPGGGPAEQYF. Written as DNA, the CDR3 is TGTGCCATCAGTGACCCGGGGGGCGGACCCGCGGAGCAGTACTTC.

The rearrangement links TRBV12-2 to TRBJ1-2; the table's D gene call, TRBD1, was not cross checked with the DNA. TRBV12-2 has pseudogene status. This CDR3 has 15 residues. The CDR3 is CASRLAPHRNYGYTF. Written as DNA, the CDR3 is TGTGCAAGTCGCTTAGCGCCCCACAGAAACTATGGCTACACCTTC.

The V gene is TRBV27, the J gene TRBJ2-1, with 10 nucleotides matching TRBD2. CDR3 size: 17 residues. The germline V gene encodes CDR1 MNHEY and CDR2 SMNVEV (reference sequence). The V gene end was trimmed by 4 bases and the J gene end by 6 bases; junction bases not matched to a gene: 12. The CDR3 sequence is CASSYQYLSGGGNEQFF. The CDR3 DNA is TGTGCCAGCAGTTACCAATATTTGAGCGGGGGGGGCAATGAGCAGTTCTTC.

The rearrangement uses TRBV5-4 and TRBJ2-7; no reliable D call. The V gene lost 0 bases and the J gene lost 0 bases, with 10 bases spanning the gap. CDR3 length: 15 residues. Germline loops: CDR1 SGHNT, CDR2 YYREEE (reference sequence). In DNA form, the CDR3 reads TGTGCCAGCAGCTTGGGGGCCTCCCCCTCCTACGAGCAGTACTTC. Its translation is CASSLGASPSYEQYF. The variable domain in full, completed from reference TRBV5-4 and TRBJ2-7, reads ETGVTQSPTHLIKTRGQQVTLRCSSQSGHNTVSWYQQALGQGPQFIFQYYREEENGRGNFPPRFSGLQFPNYSSELNVNALELDDSALYLCASSLGASPSYEQYFGPGTRLTVT.

This chain connects TRBV11-2 to TRBJ2-5; the D is unclear. CDR1 is SGHAT, CDR2 FQNNGV, per germline. The CDR3 has 15 amino acids. Trimming cost V 2 bases and J 5 bases, with 15 bases left between them. The DNA for the CDR3 is TGTGCCAGCAGCTTAAGGTGGGCCCCCCGGGAGACCCAGTACTTC. Translated: CASSLRWAPRETQYF.

The chain recombines TRBV14 with TRBJ2-5; 7 positions agree with TRBD2. CDR1 is SGHDN and CDR2 is FVKESK in the germline V gene. The CDR3 consists of 15 residues. Trimming cost V 4 bases and J 4 bases; bases outside gene matches: 9. The CDR3 DNA reads TGTGCCAGCAGCCTCCTTCGGGGGGTAGGAGAGACCCAGTACTTC. Protein: CASSLLRGVGETQYF.

V gene TRBV12-5 combines with J gene TRBJ2-7, with D unresolved. Trimming took 1 base from V and 3 from J, leaving 19 bases between them. Germline-derived CDR1 and CDR2 are LGHNT and FRNRAP. CDR3 size: 17 residues. The CDR3 DNA is TGTGCTAGTGGTTTGGCCCCCCTCACTGGCAGGATCTACGAGCAGTACTTC. Amino acids: CASGLAPLTGRIYEQYF.